The next 25 T cell receptor beta chains were all read from a single sample in a study of cytomegalovirus exposure and HLA in healthy donors (dated by TCRdb to about 2017). The library was built by means of the immunoSEQ multiplex PCR assay. For the multiplex PCR, a mixture combining 60 forward primers for TCR Vbeta segments and 13 reverse primers for TCR Jbeta segments was used. Sourced from immuneACCESS, this table was stored by TCRdb with only in-frame sequences that have V and J called. A share of the clones is absent; for the studies checked, an unresolved V gene accounts for under half, and the remainder has no known explanation. This sample holds 65,000 to 90,000 clones; just under 75% were observed only once. The ten largest account for around 4% of the sample. The specimen sequenced was PBMCs. Receptors were obtained from a man in his sixties in good health and CMV-seronegative.

This clone appeared a few times. The junction departs from the called germline gene at one end, perhaps through a read error. The V call is TRBV7-9, the J call TRBJ2-2; 7 nucleotides match TRBD2. The CDR3 loop spans 15 amino acids. Per germline, CDR1 SEHNR and CDR2 FQNEAQ (reference sequence). In DNA, the CDR3 is TGTTCCAGCAGCTTAAACGCGGGAGCGAGCGGGGAGCTGTTTTTT. Amino acid sequence: CSSSLNAGASGELFF.

This sequence joins TRBV4-2 and TRBJ2-2; 10 positions agree with TRBD1. V was pared by 4 bases and J by 6 bases, with 5 bases of the junction left unmatched. Germline V gene data show CDR1 as LGHNA and CDR2 as YNFKEQ. The CDR3 contains 15 residues. CDR3 coding DNA: TGTGCCAGCAGCCCCTCGGGACAGGGGTCCGGGGAGCTGTTTTTT. This gives the protein CASSPSGQGSGELFF.

This clone was detected a few times. The J gene is TRBJ1-1, the V gene TRBV5-1; D gene unclear. The CDR3 length is 13 residues. Germline loops: CDR1 SGHRS, CDR2 YFSETQ. V shed 2 bases and J shed 7 bases, with 12 bases lying between them. This CDR3 reads CASSFSGGDEAFF. In DNA, the CDR3 is TGCGCCAGCAGCTTTTCCGGCGGGGATGAAGCTTTCTTT.

This clone was observed a handful of times. The CDR3 loop is CASSPTPWGGLGTDTQYF. The CDR3 nucleotides are TGTGCCAGCAGCCCGACCCCGTGGGGGGGTCTCGGCACAGATACGCAGTATTTT. The chain couples TRBV7-9 to TRBJ2-3; TRBD2 agrees at 7 bases. The CDR3 contains 18 residues. Losses at the gene ends were 5 bases for V and 1 base for J; bases not matched to a gene: 15. Looked up from germline, CDR1 is SEHNR and CDR2 is FQNEAQ (reference sequence).

This clone was found once. The CDR3 loop is CASTTGGAYYGYTF. The CDR3 bases are TGTGCCAGCACCACCGGGGGGGCGTACTATGGCTACACCTTC. The chain uses TRBV5-5 and TRBJ1-2, with a weak D call TRBD1 (6 bases). The V and J ends lost 6 bases and 3 bases respectively, with 15 bases between them. Germline V gene lookup returns CDR1 SGHKS and CDR2 YYEKEE (reference sequence). The CDR3 runs 14 residues.

The rearrangement joins TRBV30 to TRBJ2-2, with TRBD2 matching over 9 bases. With V trimmed by 2 bases and J by 4 bases, 8 bases remained unmatched. CDR3 length equals 16 residues. CDR1 and CDR2 from the germline V gene are GTSNPN and SVGIG (reference sequence). The CDR3 bases are TGTGCCTGGAGTTGGGGTTTAGCGGGAGCCACCGGGGAGCTGTTTTTT. This gives the protein CAWSWGLAGATGELFF.

The V call is TRBV19, the J call TRBJ1-5, with no clear D. The germline V gene encodes CDR1 LNHDA and CDR2 SQIVND (reference sequence). Trimming took 3 bases from V and 3 from J, leaving 6 bases between them. CDR3 length equals 13 residues. The CDR3 nucleotides are TGTGCCAGTAGTATGGTCTACAATCAGCCCCAGCATTTT. Translating it yields CASSMVYNQPQHF.

The chain links TRBV5-1 to TRBJ2-4; D remains ambiguous. V was trimmed by 0 bases and J by 0 bases, leaving 7 bases between them. The germline V gene has CDR1 SGHRS and CDR2 YFSETQ. The CDR3 is made up of 15 amino acids. The DNA of the CDR3 is TGCGCCAGCAGCTTGGGCGGCCTAGCCAAAAACATTCAGTACTTC. Translation gives CASSLGGLAKNIQYF.

This chain links TRBV30 with TRBJ1-2, with D possibly being TRBD1 (6 bases). V was trimmed by 3 bases and J by 7 bases, leaving 15 bases between them. Germline assignment: CDR1 GTSNPN and CDR2 SVGIG (reference sequence). The CDR3 runs to 13 residues. CDR3 sequence (DNA): TGTGCCTGGAGAGGGGGGGGGTGGCGTGGCTACACCTTC. It encodes CAWRGGGWRGYTF.

This clone has just one count. The chain couples TRBV28 to TRBJ1-1; 9 bases line up with TRBD1. Trimming cost V 6 bases and J 4 bases; bases outside gene matches: 6. This CDR3 is built from 14 residues. Germline CDR1 and CDR2: MDHEN and SYDVKM. The CDR3 DNA follows: TGTGCCAGCAGGCCGGGACAGGGTGTCACTGAAGCTTTCTTT. Protein: CASRPGQGVTEAFF.

The chain carries TRBV9 and TRBJ1-5, with D perhaps matching TRBD1 (5 bases). V was cut by 5 bases and J by 3 bases, with 12 bases left in between. The germline V gene has CDR1 SGDLS and CDR2 YYNGEE. The CDR3 runs 14 residues. Here the CDR3 reads CASSADSFNQPQHF. The DNA for the CDR3 is TGTGCCAGCAGTGCTGACAGTTTCAATCAGCCCCAGCATTTT.

The gene calls are TRBV7-9 and TRBJ2-5; D is ambiguous. The CDR3 is 15 residues long. Germline-derived CDR1 and CDR2 are SEHNR and FQNEAQ (reference sequence). V lost 3 bases and J 1 base, leaving 12 bases between the germline ends. The CDR3 protein is CASSFWAAPQETQYF. The CDR3 DNA follows: TGTGCCAGCAGCTTTTGGGCCGCCCCCCAAGAGACCCAGTACTTC.

This clone was picked up a small number of times. The chain is built from TRBV6-5 and TRBJ2-7; tentative D call: TRBD1 (6 bases). V lost 2 bases and J 4 bases, leaving 12 bases between the germline ends. From germline, CDR1 is MNHEY and CDR2 SVGAGI. This CDR3 is built from 14 residues. The CDR3: CASSYSGQRYEQYF. CDR3 bases: TGTGCCAGCAGTTACAGCGGACAGAGGTACGAGCAGTACTTC.

The chain employs TRBV30 and TRBJ1-1; no clear D gene. Between the trimmed V and J ends, which lost 0 bases and 3 bases, there was a span of 8 bases. Germline values: CDR1 GTSNPN, CDR2 SVGIG (reference sequence). This CDR3 spans 13 amino acids. In nucleotides, the CDR3 is TGTGCCTGGAGTGTAGCATCTTACACTGAAGCTTTCTTT. As protein: CAWSVASYTEAFF.

This sequence joins TRBV7-2 and TRBJ2-1; D call uncertain. Germline V CDR1 and CDR2: SGHTA, FQGNSA. Trimming removed 5 bases from V and 6 bases from J, with 11 bases in between. The CDR3 loop spans 13 amino acids. The CDR3 region is CASSPSLRNEQFF. CDR3 nucleotides: TGTGCCAGCAGCCCATCCCTACGCAATGAGCAGTTCTTC.

Concerning this clone: The CDR3 end shows no conserved phenylalanine or tryptophan, and so a read error is likely. V is TRBV25-1 and J is TRBJ2-7; 9 nucleotides match TRBD1. Germline-derived CDR1 and CDR2 are MGHDK and SYGVNS. Trimming cost V 3 bases and J 5 bases; bases outside gene matches: 14. The CDR3 contains 17 residues. The CDR3 here is CASSDTWTGAGENEQYS. In nucleotides, the CDR3 is TGTGCCAGCAGTGATACATGGACAGGGGCTGGGGAAAACGAGCAGTACTCC.

This clone was detected only a few times. The chain carries TRBV19 and TRBJ1-5; 8 bases are shared with TRBD1. The length of the CDR3 is 17 residues. Trimming removed 6 bases from V and 2 bases from J; junction bases left unmatched: 12. Germline-derived CDR1 and CDR2 are LNHDA and SQIVND (reference sequence). The CDR3 region has the DNA TGTGCCAGTAGCCCCTCTACAGGGGGAAATGGCAATCAGCCCCAGCATTTT. It codes for CASSPSTGGNGNQPQHF.

The V call is TRBV2, the J call TRBJ1-6; possible D gene TRBD1, 6 bases. The CDR3 has 14 amino acids. In germline, CDR1 is SNHLY, CDR2 FYNNEI. Trimming removed 4 bases at V and 7 bases at J, with 11 bases between. For the CDR3, the DNA is TGTGCCAGCAGTGGCAGGGGTGAAAATTCACCCCTCCACTTT. Residues: CASSGRGENSPLHF.

In this sample, this clone turned up a few times. The gene calls are TRBV4-1 and TRBJ1-5, with a possible D match to TRBD1 (5 bases). The germline CDR1 and CDR2 sequences are MGHRA and YSYEKL. This CDR3 has 13 residues. The ends were cut back, 4 bases at V and 4 bases at J, with 8 bases in the middle. CDR3 coding DNA: TGCGCCAGCAGCCGGCAGGGTAATCAGCCCCAGCATTTT. Protein product: CASSRQGNQPQHF.

This clone was counted once. The chain is built from TRBV15 and TRBJ1-5; D gene uncertain. This CDR3 is built from 12 residues. Trimming cost V 0 bases and J 7 bases, with 4 bases left between them. Per germline, CDR1 LNHNV and CDR2 YYDKDF (reference sequence). Here the CDR3 reads CATSRDLQPQHF. CDR3 sequence (DNA): TGTGCCACCAGCAGAGACTTACAGCCCCAGCATTTT.

Only a few counts were recorded for this clone. This rearrangement joins TRBV4-1 to TRBJ2-5; 16 nucleotides match TRBD2. V lost 3 bases to trimming and J lost 2 bases; unmatched junction nucleotides: 9. The CDR3 is 19 residues long. Per germline, CDR1 MGHRA and CDR2 YSYEKL. This CDR3 is CASSHPGLAGGPDQETQYF. The CDR3 bases are TGCGCCAGCAGCCACCCGGGACTAGCGGGGGGGCCGGATCAAGAGACCCAGTACTTC.

This chain connects TRBV5-1 to TRBJ2-1; TRBD2 is a possible D gene (6 bases). Germline-derived CDR1 and CDR2 are SGHRS and YFSETQ. The CDR3 spans 15 residues. V was clipped by 4 bases and J by 5 bases, with 16 bases between them. The CDR3 bases are TGCGCCAGCAGCCGCCGGGGAGGAATTAACAATGAGCAGTTCTTC. As protein: CASSRRGGINNEQFF.

V is TRBV5-1 and J is TRBJ2-5; D might be TRBD2 (6 bases). Trimming left V 5 bases short and J 9 bases short, with 26 bases between. Germline CDR1 is SGHRS and CDR2 is YFSETQ. This CDR3 contains 16 residues. The CDR3 DNA reads TGCGCCAGCAGGCCCCTCCGGGGGAAACGAGAGAGGTCCCAGTACTTC. Protein sequence: CASRPLRGKRERSQYF.

The gene calls are TRBV7-3 and TRBJ2-7, with D perhaps TRBD2 (7 bases). Germline-derived CDR1 and CDR2 are SGHTA and FQGTGA. This CDR3 contains 20 residues. Trimming left V 0 bases short and J 3 bases short, with 27 bases between. The CDR3 loop reads CASSLTGGGGHRNVCYEQYF. DNA for the CDR3: TGTGCCAGCAGCTTAACAGGCGGCGGGGGCCACAGAAACGTTTGCTACGAGCAGTACTTC.

The chain uses TRBV5-1 and TRBJ1-1, with D possibly TRBD1 on 6 matching bases. The CDR3 is 12 residues long. Germline V CDR1 and CDR2: SGHRS, YFSETQ. V lost 4 bases, J lost 6 bases, and 10 bases lay in between. CDR3 nucleotides: TGCGCCAGCAGCCTGGACAGTTCTGAAGCTTTCTTT. Translating it yields CASSLDSSEAFF. Filled out from reference TRBV5-1 and TRBJ1-1, the complete variable domain reads KAGVTQTPRYLIKTRGQQVTLSCSPISGHRSVSWYQQTPGQGLQFLFEYFSETQRNKGNFPGRFSGRQFSNSRSEMNVSTLELGDSALYLCASSLDSSEAFFGQGTRLTVV.